A single sample is the source of the 4 T cell receptor beta chains below, sequenced in a study of tumor and adjacent non-tumor tissue in lung cancer (dated by TCRdb to 2017 to 2018). RNA was extracted from bulk unsorted tissue and checked for quality with a NanoDrop ND-1000 and an Agilent 2100. For the normal lung samples, distant non-tumor tissue was collected more than 3 cm away from the tumor edge. Receptors were amplified or captured by multiplex PCR. Sequenced on an Illumina HiSeq 2500. TCRbeta libraries were built by three rounds of nested PCR using primers (Table S4), following protocols modified from ARM-PCR. In TCRdb, the public reads were trimmed at Q25 with fastp and aligned with MiXCR, with productive beta chains retained. Entries that share a CDR3 protein sequence are merged under the most common genes and DNA. The sample contains over 80,000 distinct CDR3 sequences, more than 80% of them found a single time. About 29% of the sample lies in the top ten.

Sequencing was performed on distant non-tumor lung tissue. The source of these receptors is a man aged 60 to 75 with small cell lung cancer.

Notes on this clonotype: The missing conserved phenylalanine or tryptophan at the end of this CDR3 makes a read error likely. The gene calls are TRBV4-1 and TRBJ1-1; 7 nucleotides match TRBD1. J was trimmed by 4 bases and V by 7 bases; bases with no gene match: 9. Germline V gene sequence: CDR1 MGHRA, CDR2 YSYEKL. The length of the CDR3 is 14 residues. The CDR3 is CASNLDRTATEAFL. The CDR3 DNA is TGCGCCAGCAACCTGGACAGGACGGCCACTGAAGCTTTCCTT.

This clonotype was seen only once. Relative to the germline gene, one junction end is altered; a read error may explain this. This chain connects TRBV20-1 to TRBJ2-3; 10 nucleotides agree with TRBD2. This CDR3 comprises 16 residues. The germline V gene encodes CDR1 DFQATT and CDR2 SNEGSKA (reference sequence). CDR3 sequence: CSARGGAGGSTDMQYF. CDR3 in DNA: TGCAGTGCTAGAGGTGGAGCGGGGGGGAGCACAGATATGCAGTATTTT.

Only a few counts were recorded for this clonotype. A much larger clone sits a single nucleotide away, making a read error possible. This chain joins TRBV6-1 and TRBJ2-7; no clear D gene. Germline CDR1 is MNHNS and CDR2 is SASEGT. This CDR3 has 14 residues. The CDR3 region is CTSSVLVAPYEQYF. The CDR3 bases are TGTACCAGCAGTGTTCTAGTTGCTCCTTATGAGCAGTACTTC.

A single count supports this clonotype. The CDR3 does not close with the conserved phenylalanine or tryptophan, likely indicating a read error. V gene TRBV6-5 combines with J gene TRBJ2-4; the D gene is possibly TRBD2 (5 bases). CDR1 MNHEY and CDR2 SVGAGI come from the germline V gene. The CDR3 sequence is 14 residues long. The CDR3 sequence: CVSSLTGAKNIQYL. In DNA, the CDR3 is TGTGTCAGCAGTCTCACGGGGGCCAAAAACATTCAGTACCTC.